Listed below are T cell receptor beta chains from one sample, sequenced in a study of blood T cell repertoires in COVID-19. Assay used: immunoSEQ multiplex PCR; TCRdb lists only in-frame clones, some missing. The repertoire includes 100,000 or so clones, 82% of them detected once, and 18% sits in the top ten. The sample comprised peripheral blood. The receptors here all came from a man older than 75 with acute or convalescent COVID-19. The CDR3 runs from the conserved cysteine through the conserved F or W. The D gene is left open where the match is weak. Clone size is stated in some rows and not others, as once, few, many or a class when expanded.

TGTGCCAGCACTAGCGTCTACAATGAGCAGTTCTTC	CASTSVYNEQFF	.	TRBV6-5	TRBJ2-1	.
TGTGCCAGCAGCCCCGTGGGCGTTAGCAATCAGCCCCAGCATTTT	CASSPVGVSNQPQHF	.	TRBV3-1/TRBV3-2	TRBJ1-5	.
TGTGCCAGTAGTCTCACAGGGGCCTCTAAGGAGTGGTATGGCTACACCTTC	CASSLTGASKEWYGYTF	.	TRBV19	TRBJ1-2	TRBD1
TGTGCCATAGGGACTAGGGGGCCAGATACGCAGTATTTT	CAIGTRGPDTQYF	.	TRBV2	TRBJ2-3	.
TGTGCCAGCAGTTTAGAATCGGGACTAGCGGGAGTGAATGAGCAGTTCTTC	CASSLESGLAGVNEQFF	.	TRBV28	TRBJ2-1	TRBD2
TGTGCCAGCAGCCCTCTAGACAGGAACACTGAAGCTTTCTTT	CASSPLDRNTEAFF	.	TRBV14	TRBJ1-1	.
TGCGCCAGCAGCCTGGCCCCCGGGACAGGGGGGCAGGAGCAGTACTTC	CASSLAPGTGGQEQYF	.	TRBV4-1	TRBJ2-7	TRBD1
TGTGCCAGCAGCGTAGGTCCCGGGACAAGTTCTGGGGCCAACGTCCTGACTTTC	CASSVGPGTSSGANVLTF	.	TRBV7-6	TRBJ2-6	.
TGTGCCAGCAGCCCGGCAGGGTTGGGCCAGAATGAGCAGTTCTTC	CASSPAGLGQNEQFF	.	TRBV7-8	TRBJ2-1	.
TGTGCCAGCAGCTTGGATCTTGGGGGCAGGGCCTTC	CASSLDLGGRAF	few	TRBV5-5	TRBJ1-2	.
TGTGCCAGCAGTCCCAAAGTAGCGGGGGGCCGGGGCGAGCAGTACTTC	CASSPKVAGGRGEQYF	.	TRBV6-6	TRBJ2-7	TRBD2
TGTGCCAGCACCCCATTACGGTCGTTGGGCGGCTACACCTTC	CASTPLRSLGGYTF	once	TRBV28	TRBJ1-2	.
TGTGCCAGCTCACCCCTCGGAGGGGGCGGCCACGAGCAGTACTTC	CASSPLGGGGHEQYF	.	TRBV18	TRBJ2-7	.
TGTGCCAGCAGGGGGGGGACCCGATCACCCCTCCACTTT	CASRGGTRSPLHF	.	TRBV2	TRBJ1-6	.
TGTGCCAGTAGGAAATTCGGGGGCTCTGGAAACACCATATATTTT	CASRKFGGSGNTIYF	once	TRBV19	TRBJ1-3	.
TGTGCCAGCAGTTTAGTCCTACCAGTCGGGGGCTACACCTTC	CASSLVLPVGGYTF	.	TRBV28	TRBJ1-2	.
TGTGCCATCAGTGACCTACAGGTAGATACGCAGTATTTT	CAISDLQVDTQYF	.	TRBV10-3	TRBJ2-3	.
TGCGCCAGCAGCCGTTTTGAGACTGGTAACTATGGCTACACCTTC	CASSRFETGNYGYTF	.	TRBV5-1	TRBJ1-2	.
TGTGCCAGTAGTCAGGGACAGACCTTAGCCAAAAACATTCAGTACTTC	CASSQGQTLAKNIQYF	.	TRBV19	TRBJ2-4	TRBD1
TGTGCAAGTCGCGCCATGACTAGCGCTAGCACAGATACGCAGTATTTT	CASRAMTSASTDTQYF	.	TRBV12-2	TRBJ2-3	.
TGTGCCAGCAGTGAACGCTACGAGCAGTACTTC	CASSERYEQYF	.	TRBV6-1	TRBJ2-7	.
TGTGCCAGCAGCTCAGGCCGGGAACTCTATGGCTACACCTTC	CASSSGRELYGYTF	.	TRBV5-4	TRBJ1-2	.
TGCGCCAGCAGCCGGGAGTTAGGGACCGGGGAGCTGTTTTTT	CASSRELGTGELFF	.	TRBV5-1	TRBJ2-2	.
TGCACCACCCCCACCCAGTCCATGAACACTGAAGCTTTCTTT	CTTPTQSMNTEAFF	once	TRBV1	TRBJ1-1	.
TGTGCCACCCGTGCCACAGGGGAAGGTGAAGCTTTCTTT	CATRATGEGEAFF	.	TRBV27	TRBJ1-1	TRBD1
TGTGCCAGCAGCTTACGAACTGCTAAAGCCTACGAGCAGTACTTC	CASSLRTAKAYEQYF	few	TRBV7-9	TRBJ2-7	.
TGTGCCAGCAGCTTAGCCGGGGCGGGAGGGCCGATAGTCTACGAGCAGTACTTC	CASSLAGAGGPIVYEQYF	once	TRBV7-2	TRBJ2-7	TRBD2
TGTGCCATCAGTGACCCAGGGGGCGGGGAGACCCAGTACTTC	CAISDPGGGETQYF	few	TRBV10-3	TRBJ2-5	TRBD1
TGTGCCAGCTCACCACTATCATCCAGAGGCGGGGGAAGGGAGACCCAGTACTTC	CASSPLSSRGGGRETQYF	.	TRBV18	TRBJ2-5	TRBD2
TGTGCCAGCAGCTTATTGGCAGGGAACGAAAAACTGTTTTTT	CASSLLAGNEKLFF	.	TRBV7-6	TRBJ1-4	.
TGTGCCAGCAGTTCTCGACAGCTTTTTAATTCACCCCTCCACTTT	CASSSRQLFNSPLHF	few	TRBV28	TRBJ1-6	.
TGTGCCAGCAGCGACACCGGGACATGGGGTAATAGCAATCAGCCCCAGCATTTT	CASSDTGTWGNSNQPQHF	.	TRBV7-2	TRBJ1-5	.
TGTGCCAGCAGCGTAGATACTAGCGGGCGTCCAATGGGTACGCAGTATTTT	CASSVDTSGRPMGTQYF	once	TRBV9	TRBJ2-3	TRBD2
TGCAGCGTGATTTCAGGGGGCGCGCACTATGGCTACACCTTC	CSVISGGAHYGYTF	many	TRBV29-1	TRBJ1-2	TRBD1
TGTGCCAGCAGCGTAGACCCCCTCGGGACTAGCGGGGTATCCTACAATGAGCAGTTCTTC	CASSVDPLGTSGVSYNEQFF	.	TRBV9	TRBJ2-1	TRBD2
TGTGCCAGCAGCTTGATAGGGGAGGGAGGAAACACCATATATTTT	CASSLIGEGGNTIYF	.	TRBV5-4	TRBJ1-3	.
TGCGCCACCTCCTGGGGGGGAGGCTACGAGCAGTACTTC	CATSWGGGYEQYF	.	TRBV5-1	TRBJ2-7	TRBD2
TGTGCCAGCAGCTTAGGATCGGCCCAGTACTTC	CASSLGSAQYF	few	TRBV7-9	TRBJ2-5	.
TGTGCCACTGTCGGGGGACAGGAGTATGGCTACACCTTC	CATVGGQEYGYTF	.	TRBV6-1	TRBJ1-2	TRBD1
TGTGCCAGCAGTTGGCAGGGGCAAGAGACCCAGTACTTC	CASSWQGQETQYF	.	TRBV6-5	TRBJ2-5	.
TGTGCCAGCAGTTTACTCCCCAGGGGGCGCAACCAAGAGACCCAGTACTTC	CASSLLPRGRNQETQYF	.	TRBV28	TRBJ2-5	TRBD1
TGCGCCAGCAGCTCCCAAAGGCAGGAGAACACTGAAGCTTTCTTT	CASSSQRQENTEAFF	once	TRBV5-1	TRBJ1-1	.